One sample yielded the 31 T cell receptor beta chains listed below, sequenced in a study of early T cells in non-severe SARS-CoV-2 infection. TCRdb reprocessed the 5' RACE reads with MiXCR, giving one entry per CDR3 protein. This table holds 35,000 to 45,000 distinct CDR3 sequences, less than 6.5% found once. The source material was whole blood, sampled at baseline. The receptors were gathered from an adult who was a healthcare worker with PCR-confirmed SARS-CoV-2 infection or an uninfected control (not recorded which).

This clonotype has at least ten counts. The genes are TRBV6-5 and TRBJ1-1; D is unresolved. V was pared by 7 bases and J by 8 bases, with 14 bases between. The CDR3 consists of 12 residues. The germline V gene has CDR1 MNHEY and CDR2 SVGAGI. CDR3 region: CASTTIRGEAFF. The CDR3 DNA follows: TGTGCCAGCACCACAATCCGCGGAGAAGCTTTCTTT.

This clonotype was recorded many times. The V gene is TRBV6-2 or TRBV6-3, the J gene TRBJ2-6; D is ambiguous. The V gene lost 2 bases and the J gene lost 2 bases, with 1 base spanning the gap. The CDR3 is 13 amino acids. Germline loops: CDR1 MNHEY, CDR2 SVGEGT. CDR3 sequence (DNA): TGTGCCAGCAGTTACACTGGGGCCAACGTCCTGACTTTC. The encoded protein is CASSYTGANVLTF.

Many counts were recorded for this clonotype. The rearrangement joins TRBV7-6 to TRBJ2-1, with 12 bases lining up with TRBD2. Germline V lookup: CDR1 SGHVS, CDR2 FNYEAQ. The CDR3 length is 18 residues. V was clipped by 6 bases and J by 8 bases; unmatched bases: 17. CDR3 loop: CASSFESSGRAPSDEQFF. CDR3 in DNA: TGTGCCAGCAGTTTCGAATCTAGCGGGAGGGCCCCATCGGATGAGCAGTTCTTC.

In its sample, this clonotype was seen many times. The V gene is TRBV30, the J gene TRBJ1-5; D possibly corresponds to TRBD1 (5 bases). The CDR3 is made up of 13 amino acids. Trimming took off 2 bases at V and 7 bases at J, with 12 bases between the two ends. The germline V gene has CDR1 GTSNPN and CDR2 SVGIG (reference sequence). DNA for the CDR3: TGTGCCTGGAGTTCGGGGGGGGACCAGCCCCAGCATTTT. Translation: CAWSSGGDQPQHF. The variable domain in full, completed from reference TRBV30 and TRBJ1-5, reads SQTIHQWPATLVQPVGSPLSLECTVEGTSNPNLYWYRQAAGRGLQLLFYSVGIGQISSEVPQNLSASRPQDRQFILSSKKLLLSDSGFYLCAWSSGGDQPQHFGDGTRLSIL.

This clonotype was found many times. The chain is built from TRBV6-6 and TRBJ2-6; 8 bases are shared with TRBD2. The junction had 3 bases not matched to a gene; V was cut back by 8 bases and J by 0 bases. Germline lookup yields CDR1 MNHNY and CDR2 SVGAGI (reference sequence). The CDR3 sequence is 15 residues long. Here the CDR3 reads CASVSGISGANVLTF. The CDR3 coding sequence is TGTGCCAGCGTTAGCGGGATCTCTGGGGCCAACGTCCTGACTTTC.

Ten or more counts support this clonotype. The chain employs TRBV10-3 and TRBJ2-7; D might be TRBD1 or TRBD2, each matching 5 bases. Germline V gene lookup returns CDR1 ENHRY and CDR2 SYGVKD. V dropped 0 bases and J dropped 6 bases, with 27 bases sitting between them. CDR3 size: 19 residues. CDR3 DNA sequence: TGTGCCATCAGTGAGTCGGAGGTATCCTGGCAGGGTCGAAGTCGCGAGCAGTACTTC. It translates to CAISESEVSWQGRSREQYF.

This clonotype was seen ten or more times. The chain links TRBV7-2 to TRBJ2-3, with D unresolved. CDR1 is SGHTA, CDR2 FQGNSA, per germline. This CDR3 region has 12 residues. The V gene lost 1 base and the J gene lost 10 bases, with 9 bases spanning the gap. CDR3 DNA: TGTGCCAGCAGCTTAGAAGTCCTGTCGCAGTATTTT. Encoded protein: CASSLEVLSQYF.

Many counts were recorded for this clonotype. The chain couples TRBV20-1 to TRBJ1-2; D unclear. This CDR3 is built from 15 residues. Trimming removed 1 base from V and 0 bases from J, with 12 bases in between. Germline V gene lookup returns CDR1 DFQATT and CDR2 SNEGSKA (reference sequence). The CDR3 reads CSARVSTETNYGYTF. The CDR3 DNA is TGCAGTGCTAGAGTGTCAACAGAAACTAACTATGGCTACACCTTC.

In its sample, this clonotype was seen many times. The J gene is TRBJ1-1, the V gene TRBV14; D is undetermined. The CDR3 covers 13 residues. The V and J ends lost 0 bases and 3 bases respectively, with 5 bases between them. Germline values: CDR1 SGHDN, CDR2 FVKESK. The CDR3 nucleotides are TGTGCCAGCAGCCAAGAGGCGTACACTGAAGCTTTCTTT. Residues: CASSQEAYTEAFF.

This clonotype was observed a few times. The V call is TRBV2, the J call TRBJ2-7; 14 nucleotides line up with TRBD2. The germline CDR1 and CDR2 sequences are SNHLY and FYNNEI. The V gene end was trimmed by 8 bases and the J gene end by 0 bases; junction bases not matched to a gene: 3. This CDR3 region has 15 residues. CDR3 in amino acids: CASSGTSGSSYEQYF. The CDR3 DNA follows: TGTGCCAGCTCCGGGACTAGCGGGAGCTCCTACGAGCAGTACTTC.

This clonotype has ten or more counts. This chain uses TRBV20-1 with TRBJ2-3, with 7 positions matching TRBD2. J gave up 2 bases and V 2 bases, and 7 bases lay outside the gene matches. Germline lookup yields CDR1 DFQATT and CDR2 SNEGSKA (reference sequence). The CDR3 sequence is 15 residues long. The CDR3 here is CSARNPSGNTDTQYF. CDR3 nucleotide sequence: TGCAGTGCTAGAAACCCTAGCGGTAACACAGATACGCAGTATTTT.

This clonotype was observed many times. V usage is TRBV30 and J usage is TRBJ2-5, with TRBD2 as a possible D gene (6 bases). CDR3 size: 13 residues. Per germline, CDR1 GTSNPN and CDR2 SVGIG (reference sequence). V lost 2 bases, J lost 2 bases, and 9 bases lay in between. This CDR3 is CAWSYGLQETQYF. The CDR3 region has the DNA TGTGCCTGGAGTTACGGACTACAAGAGACCCAGTACTTC. The entire variable domain, with the rest obtained from reference TRBV30 and TRBJ2-5, is as follows: SQTIHQWPATLVQPVGSPLSLECTVEGTSNPNLYWYRQAAGRGLQLLFYSVGIGQISSEVPQNLSASRPQDRQFILSSKKLLLSDSGFYLCAWSYGLQETQYFGPGTRLLVL.

This clonotype is medium-sized (0.01 to 0.1%) within its sample. V is TRBV7-6 and J is TRBJ2-3; D call uncertain. This CDR3 comprises 13 residues. CDR1 is SGHVS and CDR2 is FNYEAQ in the germline V gene. Trimming pared 2 bases from V and 0 bases from J, leaving 3 bases between. The CDR3 DNA reads TGTGCCAGCAGCTTACTGAGCACAGATACGCAGTATTTT. This sequence encodes CASSLLSTDTQYF.

This clonotype was counted many times. The chain has TRBV3-1 and TRBJ1-1; no clear D gene. The CDR3 length is 14 residues. CDR1 LGHDT and CDR2 YNNKEL come from the germline V gene (reference sequence). V shed 4 bases and J shed 0 bases, with 9 bases lying between them. DNA for the CDR3: TGTGCCAGCAGCCCGTTTCTCATGAACACTGAAGCTTTCTTT. It translates to CASSPFLMNTEAFF.

In its sample, this clonotype is medium-sized. The chain links TRBV20-1 to TRBJ1-5, with a weak D call TRBD1 (5 bases). The germline V gene encodes CDR1 DFQATT and CDR2 SNEGSKA (reference sequence). The CDR3 is 16 residues long. Trimming took 5 bases from V and 0 from J, leaving 17 bases between them. DNA for the CDR3: TGCAGTGCTCCGACGGCCGGGGCTTATAGCAATCAGCCCCAGCATTTT. Translation: CSAPTAGAYSNQPQHF.

The CDR3 spells CASRGVRSRGTEAFF. The CDR3 DNA reads as TGTGCCAGCAGGGGGGTCCGCTCGAGGGGCACTGAAGCTTTCTTT. This chain connects TRBV11-2 to TRBJ1-1; D is possibly TRBD1 (5 bases). This CDR3 has 15 residues. V lost 6 bases, J lost 4 bases, and 18 bases lay in between. CDR1 is SGHAT, CDR2 FQNNGV, per germline.

This clonotype was recorded many times. The V gene is TRBV24-1, the J gene TRBJ2-1; 10 bases map to TRBD1. Germline V gene lookup returns CDR1 KGHDR and CDR2 SFDVKD. V trimming: 7 bases; J trimming: 6 bases; junction bases outside the gene matches: 8. The CDR3 length is 15 residues. The CDR3 is CATSDRDRGPNEQFF. Here the CDR3 DNA reads TGTGCCACCAGCGACCGGGACAGGGGTCCCAATGAGCAGTTCTTC.

This clonotype occurred many times. The chain links TRBV30 to TRBJ1-6; no clear D gene. There are 13 residues in the CDR3. From germline, CDR1 is GTSNPN and CDR2 SVGIG (reference sequence). Trimming removed 4 bases from V and 7 bases from J, with 11 bases in between. The chain's CDR3 is CAWTYRENSPLHF. As DNA, the CDR3 is TGTGCCTGGACTTACAGAGAGAATTCACCCCTCCACTTT.

At least ten counts were recorded for this clonotype. The genes are TRBV6-5 and TRBJ2-1; D uncertain. With 2 bases removed from V and 3 bases from J, the gap between germline ends came to 8 bases. This CDR3 is built from 14 residues. Per germline, CDR1 MNHEY and CDR2 SVGAGI. The CDR3 DNA sequence: TGTGCCAGCAGTTACAGGACGGGCTACAATGAGCAGTTCTTC. Encoded protein: CASSYRTGYNEQFF.

This clonotype has more than one count but fewer than ten. The chain is built from TRBV28 and TRBJ2-1; D might be TRBD1 or TRBD2, each matching 6 bases. Germline V gene data show CDR1 as MDHEN and CDR2 as SYDVKM. There are 15 residues in the CDR3. Trimming left V 2 bases short and J 7 bases short, with 15 bases between. The CDR3 DNA is TGTGCCAGCAGTTTAGTCGGGGGCGTTTTGAATGAGCAGTTCTTC. Translation gives CASSLVGGVLNEQFF.

This clonotype has a handful of counts. The V gene is TRBV18, the J gene TRBJ1-4; 7 bases are shared with TRBD1. V gave up 2 bases and J gave up 7 bases; unmatched junction bases: 7. Germline V gives CDR1 KGHSH, CDR2 LQKENI. The length of the CDR3 is 15 residues. DNA of the CDR3: TGTGCCAGCTCACCAAGTCGCAGGGGGGGTGAAAAACTGTTTTTT. Its protein is CASSPSRRGGEKLFF.

In this sample, this clonotype is medium-sized. This chain uses TRBV27 with TRBJ2-7, with D possibly TRBD2 on 6 matching bases. This CDR3 is built from 13 residues. From germline, CDR1 is MNHEY and CDR2 SMNVEV (reference sequence). Trimming left V 3 bases short and J 9 bases short, with 15 bases between. DNA of the CDR3: TGTGCCAGCAGTTTGGGTGAGGGAGGATCGCAGTACTTC. Translating it yields CASSLGEGGSQYF.

This clonotype was counted at least ten times. This rearrangement joins TRBV6-6 to TRBJ2-5; a possible D gene is TRBD2 (6 bases). The CDR3 has 15 residues. V lost 7 bases, J lost 2 bases, and 17 bases lay in between. Germline lookup yields CDR1 MNHNY and CDR2 SVGAGI (reference sequence). The CDR3 reads CASINHRDSQETQYF. DNA for the CDR3: TGTGCCAGCATTAATCACCGGGACTCGCAAGAGACCCAGTACTTC.

This clonotype has a count of ten or more. The junction does not match germline at one end; this may be a read error. This chain joins TRBV2 and TRBJ2-1; the match to TRBD2 covers 10 bases. This CDR3 has 11 amino acids. The germline V gene has CDR1 SNHLY and CDR2 FYNNEI. The CDR3 loop reads CASSSGRVAIF. CDR3 in DNA: TGTGCCAGCAGCAGCGGGAGGGTCGCCATCTTC.

This clonotype was seen ten or more times. The V call is TRBV27, the J call TRBJ1-6; possibly TRBD1 for D (5 bases). The V end lost 6 bases, the J end lost 9 bases, and 15 bases lay between the germline ends. CDR1 is MNHEY and CDR2 is SMNVEV in the germline V gene (reference sequence). The CDR3 totals 14 residues. CDR3 residues: CASSTGTNGSPLHF. Written as DNA, the CDR3 is TGTGCCAGCAGCACGGGGACTAATGGTTCACCCCTCCACTTT.

This clonotype was counted ten times or more. The chain employs TRBV5-1 and TRBJ2-1; 10 bases are shared with TRBD2. The J segment lost 6 bases and the V segment lost 0 bases, leaving 6 bases of the junction unmatched. Germline V gene lookup returns CDR1 SGHRS and CDR2 YFSETQ. This CDR3 is 16 amino acids long. The CDR3 DNA sequence: TGCGCCAGCAGCTTGGTGATAGCGGGAGGTGCCAATGAGCAGTTCTTC. Amino acid sequence: CASSLVIAGGANEQFF.

This clonotype was found many times. This chain joins TRBV4-1 and TRBJ2-2, with 9 bases that match TRBD1. This CDR3 spans 16 amino acids. CDR1 is MGHRA and CDR2 is YSYEKL in the germline V gene. J lost 0 bases, V lost 4 bases, and 3 bases had no gene match. The CDR3 sequence is CASSPRQGANTGELFF. CDR3 nucleotide sequence: TGCGCCAGCAGCCCTAGACAGGGGGCGAACACCGGGGAGCTGTTTTTT.

The chain carries TRBV27 and TRBJ2-7; 10 nucleotides align to TRBD2. This CDR3 has 15 amino acids. Germline loops: CDR1 MNHEY, CDR2 SMNVEV (reference sequence). J lost 6 bases, V lost 7 bases, and 12 bases had no gene match. The CDR3 spells CASTPTPSGSSEQYF. The DNA for the CDR3 is TGTGCCAGCACCCCTACCCCTAGCGGGAGTTCCGAGCAGTACTTC.

The V gene is TRBV7-2, the J gene TRBJ2-3; TRBD2 matches 7 bases. V lost 2 bases and J lost 11; bases outside the gene matches: 7. Germline lookup yields CDR1 SGHTA and CDR2 FQGNSA. The CDR3 contains 13 residues. As DNA, the CDR3 is TGTGCCAGCAGCTTATCTAAGGCGGGAGAGCAGTATTTT. Encoded protein: CASSLSKAGEQYF.

V and J are TRBV30 and TRBJ2-3; D unclear. Germline loops: CDR1 GTSNPN, CDR2 SVGIG (reference sequence). Deletions cut 3 bases from V and 6 bases from J, with 7 bases between. CDR3 length equals 11 residues. The CDR3, as DNA: TGTGCCTGGAGCGCCCGGGATACGCAGTATTTT. This codes for CAWSARDTQYF.

In its sample, this clonotype was seen many times. The chain carries TRBV19 and TRBJ1-5, with D unresolved. V lost 7 bases to trimming and J lost 1 base, with 8 bases between them. The length of the CDR3 is 13 residues. Germline-derived CDR1 and CDR2 are LNHDA and SQIVND (reference sequence). In DNA form, the CDR3 reads TGTGCCAGTACTCCACAAAGCAATCAGCCCCAGCATTTT. It is translated as CASTPQSNQPQHF.